The clone carrying this TCR beta chain was seen a single time. The entry originates in a study of blood T cell repertoires in COVID-19. Produced via immunoSEQ multiplex PCR; TCRdb's table is partial and in-frame only. In the table there are roughly 65,000 clones, roughly 86% of which are singletons. Germline loops: CDR1 SGHTA, CDR2 FQGNSA. CDR3 length: 17 amino acids. Trimming left V 2 bases short and J 2 bases short, with 18 bases between. This sequence joins TRBV7-2 and TRBJ2-5; D perhaps matches TRBD2 (6 bases). Source material: peripheral blood. The clonotype was recovered from a woman in her sixties with acute or convalescent COVID-19. CDR3 residues: CASSLRGPRGGQETQYF. CDR3 bases: TGTGCCAGCAGCTTACGGGGCCCGCGGGGTGGTCAAGAGACCCAGTACTTC.